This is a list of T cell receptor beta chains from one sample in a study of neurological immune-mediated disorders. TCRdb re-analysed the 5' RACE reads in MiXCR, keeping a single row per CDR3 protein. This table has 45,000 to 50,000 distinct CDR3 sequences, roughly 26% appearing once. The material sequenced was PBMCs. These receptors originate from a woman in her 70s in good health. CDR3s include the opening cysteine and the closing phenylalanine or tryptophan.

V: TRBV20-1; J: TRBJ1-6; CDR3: CAWGMDSQNSPLHF
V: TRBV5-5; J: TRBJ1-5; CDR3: CASSLGRFGPQHF
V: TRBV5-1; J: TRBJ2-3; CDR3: CASSLDLDTQYF
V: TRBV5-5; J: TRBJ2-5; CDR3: CASSPQGLQTQYF
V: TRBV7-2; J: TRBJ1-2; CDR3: CASSLAVQGAWSDGYTF
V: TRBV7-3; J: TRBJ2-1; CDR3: CASSPMTGGPHNEQFF
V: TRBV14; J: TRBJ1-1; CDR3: CASSQWGNGEAFF
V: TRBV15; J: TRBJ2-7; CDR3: CATSRGGEQYF
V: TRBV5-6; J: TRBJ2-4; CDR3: CASSLVVEPEYF
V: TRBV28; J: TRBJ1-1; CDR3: CASSLAYGPHSEAFF
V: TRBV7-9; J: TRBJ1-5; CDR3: CASSQGNQPQHF
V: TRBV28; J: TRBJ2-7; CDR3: CASGGYGTGDYEQYF
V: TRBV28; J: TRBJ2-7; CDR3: CASRDAAQVNEQYF
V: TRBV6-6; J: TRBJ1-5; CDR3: CASSSHRERVNQPQHF